The 30 T cell receptor beta chains given below trace back to one sample, sequenced in a study of T-cell memory formation after mild COVID-19. TCRdb analysed the 5' RACE reads with MiXCR anew, one entry per CDR3 protein. The repertoire has about 340,000 distinct CDR3 sequences, under 15% of them found once; the top ten carry about 22%. Sequenced: PBMCs or a T cell subset sorted from them (not recorded which). The origin of the receptors is a man younger than 35 who had mild COVID-19 (a few samples of this study predate the infection). Cell type and time point are not known.

This CDR3 reads CASSENRARSGANVLTF. For the CDR3, the DNA is TGTGCCAGCAGTGAAAACAGGGCCCGCTCTGGGGCCAACGTCCTGACTTTC. This chain joins TRBV2 and TRBJ2-6; D perhaps matches TRBD1 (6 bases). The CDR3 has 17 amino acids. V was clipped by 2 bases and J by 0 bases, with 11 bases between them. CDR1 and CDR2 from the germline V gene are SNHLY and FYNNEI.

The chain is built from TRBV7-3 and TRBJ2-1; maybe TRBD2 (5 bases). CDR1 is SGHTA and CDR2 is FQGTGA in the germline V gene. Trimming took off 4 bases at V and 9 bases at J, with 10 bases between the two ends. The CDR3 runs 12 residues. The CDR3 loop is CASSSLGSEQFF. DNA for the CDR3: TGTGCCAGCAGCTCCCTTGGGAGTGAGCAGTTCTTC.

The table lists this clonotype with a few counts. The chain employs TRBV10-3 and TRBJ2-7, with TRBD1 matching 7 bases. The germline V gene has CDR1 ENHRY and CDR2 SYGVKD. V dropped 4 bases and J dropped 5; count of bases not matched to a gene: 8. CDR3 length equals 14 residues. Here the CDR3 reads CAISGQGATNEQYV. CDR3 nucleotide sequence: TGTGCCATCAGTGGACAGGGCGCGACAAACGAGCAGTACGTC.

The chain joins TRBV12-3 or TRBV12-4 to TRBJ2-5; TRBD1 aligns across 7 bases. V dropped 2 bases and J dropped 3; count of bases not matched to a gene: 9. The CDR3 extends over 16 amino acids. This CDR3 is CASSLWRWDSKETQYF. The DNA of the CDR3 is TGTGCCAGCAGTTTATGGAGGTGGGACAGTAAAGAGACCCAGTACTTC.

The sample holds a few counts of this clonotype. The chain links TRBV4-3 to TRBJ2-1; TRBD1 might be the D (6 bases). Trimming removed 0 bases from V and 8 bases from J, with 17 bases in between. Germline V gene lookup returns CDR1 LGHNA and CDR2 YSLEER. This CDR3 is 16 amino acids long. CDR3: CASSQDLTTGYHEQFF. The CDR3 DNA follows: TGCGCCAGCAGCCAAGACCTAACAACAGGGTACCATGAGCAGTTCTTC.

This clonotype has a count of ten or more. V gene TRBV5-5 combines with J gene TRBJ2-3, with no clear D. Trimming pared 0 bases from V and 12 bases from J, leaving 11 bases between. Germline assignment: CDR1 SGHKS and CDR2 YYEKEE (reference sequence). The CDR3 covers 12 residues. For the CDR3, the DNA is TGTGCCAGCAGCTTGGAGGGCAGTCTCCAGTATTTT. Its translation: CASSLEGSLQYF. Filled out from reference TRBV5-5 and TRBJ2-3, the complete variable domain reads DAGVTQSPTHLIKTRGQQVTLRCSPISGHKSVSWYQQVLGQGPQFIFQYYEKEERGRGNFPDRFSARQFPNYSSELNVNALLLGDSALYLCASSLEGSLQYFGPGTRLTVL.

This clonotype came up many times. The CDR3 here is CATSKRGGTDTQYF. The CDR3 coding sequence is TGTGCCACTTCCAAGCGGGGGGGAACAGATACGCAGTATTTT. The genes are TRBV6-4 and TRBJ2-3; 10 bases map to TRBD2. CDR3 length: 14 residues. CDR1 is MRHNA, CDR2 SNTAGT, per germline. J was trimmed by 3 bases and V by 10 bases; bases with no gene match: 7.

This clonotype was observed a few times. CDR3 amino acids: CASSLDSRAAFF. CDR3 bases: TGTGCCAGCAGCTTAGATTCGAGGGCAGCTTTCTTT. This chain uses TRBV11-2 with TRBJ1-1; D not resolved. The CDR3 runs to 12 residues. With 0 bases removed from V and 10 bases from J, the gap between germline ends came to 9 bases. Germline values: CDR1 SGHAT, CDR2 FQNNGV.

This clonotype occurred many times. This chain connects TRBV20-1 to TRBJ2-3, with D perhaps TRBD1 or TRBD2 (5 bases each). Trimming removed 4 bases from V and 4 bases from J, with 15 bases in between. Germline assignment: CDR1 DFQATT and CDR2 SNEGSKA (reference sequence). The CDR3 length is 14 residues. The CDR3 region is CSAKGTPRADTQYF. The CDR3 DNA sequence: TGCAGTGCTAAAGGGACCCCAAGGGCAGATACGCAGTATTTT.

V usage is TRBV5-5 and J usage is TRBJ2-5, with TRBD2 matching 8 bases. The ends lost 2 bases at V and 1 base at J; junction bases unmatched: 7. The CDR3 sequence is 16 residues long. Germline V gene lookup returns CDR1 SGHKS and CDR2 YYEKEE (reference sequence). CDR3 loop: CASSLMSGTSQETQYF. CDR3 nucleotide sequence: TGTGCCAGCAGCTTAATGTCCGGGACTAGCCAAGAGACCCAGTACTTC.

The genes are TRBV11-2 and TRBJ2-5; either TRBD1 or TRBD2 may fit D (5 bases each). CDR1 and CDR2 from the germline V gene are SGHAT and FQNNGV. Trimming took 3 bases from V and 2 from J, leaving 10 bases between them. There are 14 residues in the CDR3. The CDR3 is CASSFGWGQETQYF. CDR3 coding DNA: TGTGCCAGCAGCTTTGGTTGGGGGCAAGAGACCCAGTACTTC. Filled out from reference TRBV11-2 and TRBJ2-5, the complete variable domain reads EAGVAQSPRYKIIEKRQSVAFWCNPISGHATLYWYQQILGQGPKLLIQFQNNGVVDDSQLPKDRFSAERLKGVDSTLKIQPAKLEDSAVYLCASSFGWGQETQYFGPGTRLLVL.

The chain links TRBV7-2 to TRBJ1-2; D is unresolved. Per germline, CDR1 SGHTA and CDR2 FQGNSA. The CDR3 runs 12 residues. The V and J ends lost 2 bases and 8 bases respectively, with 9 bases between them. CDR3 sequence (DNA): TGTGCCAGCAGCTTAATCCCGGGGGGCTACACCTTC. It translates to CASSLIPGGYTF.

V usage is TRBV10-3 and J usage is TRBJ1-6; D remains ambiguous. V was trimmed by 3 bases and J by 12 bases, leaving 9 bases between them. Germline loops: CDR1 ENHRY, CDR2 SYGVKD. This CDR3 has 12 amino acids. The CDR3 DNA follows: TGTGCCATCAGTGAAGAGGGAGAACCCCTCCACTTT. Protein sequence: CAISEEGEPLHF.

This chain joins TRBV4-1 and TRBJ1-2; 9 bases agree with TRBD1. Germline CDR1 is MGHRA and CDR2 is YSYEKL. V shed 0 bases, J shed 0 bases, and the junction held 5 bases outside the gene matches. The CDR3 contains 17 residues. CDR3 DNA sequence: TGCGCCAGCAGCCAAGATCCGGGACAGGGAACTAACTATGGCTACACCTTC. This codes for CASSQDPGQGTNYGYTF.

This clonotype came up many times. The genes are TRBV19 and TRBJ1-2; D gene unclear. V lost 2 bases and J 6 bases, leaving 10 bases between the germline ends. This CDR3 has 13 residues. Looked up from germline, CDR1 is LNHDA and CDR2 is SQIVND (reference sequence). The CDR3, as DNA: TGTGCCAGTAGTATACCCGGGGAGGATGGCTACACCTTC. Protein product: CASSIPGEDGYTF.

The chain joins TRBV27 to TRBJ2-7; D gene ambiguous. The CDR3 is 12 residues long. Per germline, CDR1 MNHEY and CDR2 SMNVEV (reference sequence). V shed 1 base and J shed 7 bases, with 8 bases lying between them. The CDR3 sequence is CASSLFGQEQYF. The CDR3 DNA reads as TGTGCCAGCAGTTTATTTGGGCAAGAGCAGTACTTC.

This clonotype turned up a few times. V usage is TRBV10-3 and J usage is TRBJ1-2, with D possibly matching TRBD1 (6 bases). The CDR3 has 13 amino acids. The V and J ends lost 3 bases and 6 bases respectively, with 11 bases between them. Germline V CDR1 and CDR2: ENHRY, SYGVKD. The CDR3 sequence: CAISDNREHGYTF. In DNA, the CDR3 is TGTGCCATCAGTGATAACAGGGAACATGGCTACACCTTC.

The sample holds many counts of this clonotype. The V call is TRBV6-2 or TRBV6-3, the J call TRBJ2-1; 9 bases align to TRBD1. V trimming: 4 bases; J trimming: 6 bases; junction bases outside the gene matches: 10. From germline, CDR1 is MNHEY and CDR2 SVGEGT. The CDR3 is 16 amino acids. The CDR3 here is CASSWGPGTGLNEQFF. The DNA of the CDR3 is TGTGCCAGCAGTTGGGGCCCCGGGACAGGGCTCAATGAGCAGTTCTTC.

This clonotype was detected a few times. The chain is built from TRBV7-2 and TRBJ1-6; D perhaps matches TRBD1 (5 bases). Trimming took 4 bases from V and 7 from J, leaving 29 bases between them. The CDR3 consists of 20 residues. Germline values: CDR1 SGHTA, CDR2 FQGNSA. The CDR3 here is CASSSVRAGHLGAFNSPLHF. The CDR3 nucleotides read TGTGCCAGCAGCTCCGTTAGGGCAGGGCACCTGGGAGCCTTCAATTCACCCCTCCACTTT.

This clonotype was seen only a few times. The rearrangement links TRBV27 to TRBJ2-3; 11 bases fit TRBD2. J was trimmed by 7 bases and V by 8 bases; bases with no gene match: 5. The CDR3 contains 13 residues. The germline V gene encodes CDR1 MNHEY and CDR2 SMNVEV (reference sequence). The CDR3 DNA reads TGTGCCAGCGGTATAGCGGGGGGGCATACGCAGTATTTT. Its protein is CASGIAGGHTQYF.

This clonotype occurred many times. J is TRBJ1-5 and V is TRBV15; D unclear. Deletions cut 3 bases from V and 0 bases from J, with 9 bases between. CDR3 length equals 15 residues. In germline, CDR1 is LNHNV, CDR2 YYDKDF (reference sequence). CDR3 amino acids: CATSSSGYSNQPQHF. The CDR3 nucleotides are TGTGCCACCAGCAGTAGTGGTTATAGCAATCAGCCCCAGCATTTT.

This clonotype has a count of ten or more. V is TRBV29-1 and J is TRBJ2-7; D uncertain. V was cut by 6 bases and J by 2 bases, with 8 bases left in between. The CDR3 has 11 residues. CDR1 and CDR2 from the germline V gene are SQVTM and ANQGSEA. Here the CDR3 DNA reads TGCAGCGTGGGGAACACCTACGAGCAGTACTTC. Its protein product is CSVGNTYEQYF.

The V gene is TRBV6-5, the J gene TRBJ2-7; D could derive from TRBD1 or TRBD2 (5 bases each). The V and J ends lost 4 bases and 8 bases respectively, with 12 bases between them. CDR3 size: 12 residues. In germline, CDR1 is MNHEY, CDR2 SVGAGI. CDR3 region: CASSFRGAQQYF. The CDR3 DNA reads TGTGCCAGCAGTTTTAGAGGGGCCCAGCAGTACTTC.

The chain joins TRBV6-5 to TRBJ1-2, with 12 nucleotides matching TRBD1. The V gene end was trimmed by 6 bases and the J gene end by 7 bases; junction bases not matched to a gene: 6. The germline V gene encodes CDR1 MNHEY and CDR2 SVGAGI. The CDR3 runs to 14 residues. CDR3 sequence reads: CASRTPGQGAGYTF. The CDR3 region has the DNA TGTGCCAGCAGGACCCCGGGACAGGGGGCTGGCTACACCTTC.

This CDR3 reads CASSGPAYYNEQFF. DNA for the CDR3: TGTGCCAGCAGCGGTCCGGCTTATTACAATGAGCAGTTCTTC. V is TRBV5-6 and J is TRBJ2-1; D call uncertain. Trimming pared 4 bases from V and 4 bases from J, leaving 12 bases between. This CDR3 has 14 amino acids. CDR1 SGHDT and CDR2 YYEEEE come from the germline V gene.

The CDR3 nucleotides read TGCAGTGCTAGAGTCGGGACGGTGAACACTGAAGCTTTCTTT. Translation gives CSARVGTVNTEAFF. This sequence joins TRBV20-1 and TRBJ1-1; D is perhaps TRBD1 (5 bases). This CDR3 region has 14 residues. Trimming took 1 base from V and 0 from J, leaving 9 bases between them. Germline lookup yields CDR1 DFQATT and CDR2 SNEGSKA (reference sequence).

Only a few counts were recorded for this clonotype. The J gene is TRBJ1-3, the V gene TRBV6-2 or TRBV6-3; D is uncertain. The germline V and J ends were trimmed by 6 bases and 0 bases, with 18 bases remaining between them. The CDR3 contains 17 residues. Germline CDR1 and CDR2: MNHEY and SVGEGT. The CDR3 sequence is CASRRPDRIPSGNTIYF. CDR3 in DNA: TGTGCCAGCAGGCGCCCGGACCGAATTCCCTCTGGAAACACCATATATTTT.

This clonotype appeared once. The chain recombines TRBV7-2 with TRBJ1-5; D remains unclear. V lost 1 base to trimming and J lost 7 bases, with 14 bases between them. Germline assignment: CDR1 SGHTA and CDR2 FQGNSA. The CDR3 extends over 15 amino acids. The DNA of the CDR3 is TGTGCCAGCAGCTTAGTTATGGGGTTGGGGCAGCCCCAGCATTTT. Encoded protein: CASSLVMGLGQPQHF. Full variable domain (remainder filled in from reference TRBV7-2 and TRBJ1-5): GAGVSQSPSNKVTEKGKDVELRCDPISGHTALYWYRQSLGQGLEFLIYFQGNSAPDKSGLPSDRFSAERTGGSVSTLTIQRTQQEDSAVYLCASSLVMGLGQPQHFGDGTRLSIL.

The chain carries TRBV7-2 and TRBJ2-3; weak D call: TRBD2 (5 bases). CDR1 and CDR2 (germline): SGHTA, FQGNSA. V lost 3 bases to trimming and J lost 8 bases, with 15 bases between them. This CDR3 is built from 14 residues. CDR3 in amino acids: CASSLGVVRSTQYF. The CDR3 DNA follows: TGTGCCAGCAGCTTGGGAGTAGTACGGAGTACGCAGTATTTT.

This clonotype was counted only a few times. V gene TRBV7-2 combines with J gene TRBJ1-1; 9 bases map to TRBD1. The germline CDR1 and CDR2 sequences are SGHTA and FQGNSA. V dropped 4 bases and J dropped 8; count of bases not matched to a gene: 8. The CDR3 runs to 14 residues. CDR3 nucleotide sequence: TGTGCCAGCAGCTCGGGACAGGGTAACCCCGAAGCTTTCTTT. This gives the protein CASSSGQGNPEAFF.